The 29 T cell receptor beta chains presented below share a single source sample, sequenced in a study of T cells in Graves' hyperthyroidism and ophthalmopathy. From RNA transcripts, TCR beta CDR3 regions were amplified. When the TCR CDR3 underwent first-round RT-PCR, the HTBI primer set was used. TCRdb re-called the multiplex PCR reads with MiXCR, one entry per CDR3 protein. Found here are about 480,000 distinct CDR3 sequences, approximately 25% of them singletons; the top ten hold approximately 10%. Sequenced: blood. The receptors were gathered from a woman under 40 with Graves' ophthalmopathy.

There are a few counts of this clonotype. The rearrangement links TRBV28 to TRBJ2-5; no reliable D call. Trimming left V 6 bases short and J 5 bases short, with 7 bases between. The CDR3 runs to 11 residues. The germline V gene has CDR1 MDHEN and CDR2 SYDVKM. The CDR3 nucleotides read TGTGCCAGCAGGAGTCCTGAGACCCAGTACTTC. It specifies CASRSPETQYF.

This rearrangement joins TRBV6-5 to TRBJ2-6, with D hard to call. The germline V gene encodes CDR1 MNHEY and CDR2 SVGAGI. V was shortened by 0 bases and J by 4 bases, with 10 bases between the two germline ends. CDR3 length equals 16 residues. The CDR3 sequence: CASSYSRSRGANVLTF. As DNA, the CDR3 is TGTGCCAGCAGTTACTCGAGGTCTCGGGGGGCCAACGTCCTGACTTTC.

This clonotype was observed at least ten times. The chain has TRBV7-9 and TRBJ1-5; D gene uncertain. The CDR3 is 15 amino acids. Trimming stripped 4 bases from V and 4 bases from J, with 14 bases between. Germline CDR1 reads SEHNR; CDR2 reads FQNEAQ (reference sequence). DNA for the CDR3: TGTGCCAGCAGCTCAGCGACGCCGGATAATCAGCCCCAGCATTTT. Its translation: CASSSATPDNQPQHF. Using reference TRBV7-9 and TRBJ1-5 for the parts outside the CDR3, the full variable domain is DTGVSQNPRHKITKRGQNVTFRCDPISEHNRLYWYRQTLGQGPEFLTYFQNEAQLEKSRLLSDRFSAERPKGSFSTLEIQRTEQGDSAMYLCASSSATPDNQPQHFGDGTRLSIL.

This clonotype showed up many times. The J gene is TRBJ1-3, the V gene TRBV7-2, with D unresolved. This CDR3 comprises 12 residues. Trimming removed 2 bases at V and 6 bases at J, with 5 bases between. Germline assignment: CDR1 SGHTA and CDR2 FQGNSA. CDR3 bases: TGTGCCAGCAGCTTAAGTGAAAACACCATATATTTT. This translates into CASSLSENTIYF.

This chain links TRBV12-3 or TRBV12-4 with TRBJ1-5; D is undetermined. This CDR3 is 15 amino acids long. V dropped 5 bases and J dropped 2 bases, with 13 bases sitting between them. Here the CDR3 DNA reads TGTGCCAGCAGTGGGCGCGGGCCCGGCAATCAGCCCCAGCATTTT. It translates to CASSGRGPGNQPQHF.

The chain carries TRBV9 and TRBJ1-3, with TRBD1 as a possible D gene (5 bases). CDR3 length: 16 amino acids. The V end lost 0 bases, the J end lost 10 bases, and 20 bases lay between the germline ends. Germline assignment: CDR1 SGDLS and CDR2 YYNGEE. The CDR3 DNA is TGTGCCAGCAGCGTAGGTCTAGGTGGCGACAGTGGGACCATATATTTT. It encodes CASSVGLGGDSGTIYF. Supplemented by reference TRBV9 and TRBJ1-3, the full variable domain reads DSGVTQTPKHLITATGQRVTLRCSPRSGDLSVYWYQQSLDQGLQFLIQYYNGEERAKGNILERFSAQQFPDLHSELNLSSLELGDSALYFCASSVGLGGDSGTIYFGEGSWLTVV.

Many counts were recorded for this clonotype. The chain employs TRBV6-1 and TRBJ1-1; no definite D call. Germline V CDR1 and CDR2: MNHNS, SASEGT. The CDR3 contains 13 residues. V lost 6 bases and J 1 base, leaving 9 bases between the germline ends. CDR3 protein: CASRHGENTEAFF. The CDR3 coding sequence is TGTGCCAGCAGACACGGGGAGAACACTGAAGCTTTCTTT.

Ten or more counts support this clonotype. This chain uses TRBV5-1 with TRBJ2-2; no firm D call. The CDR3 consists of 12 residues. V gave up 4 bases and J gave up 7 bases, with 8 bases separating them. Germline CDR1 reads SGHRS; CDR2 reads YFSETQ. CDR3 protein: CASSVDIGELFF. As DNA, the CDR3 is TGCGCCAGCAGCGTTGATATCGGGGAGCTGTTTTTT.

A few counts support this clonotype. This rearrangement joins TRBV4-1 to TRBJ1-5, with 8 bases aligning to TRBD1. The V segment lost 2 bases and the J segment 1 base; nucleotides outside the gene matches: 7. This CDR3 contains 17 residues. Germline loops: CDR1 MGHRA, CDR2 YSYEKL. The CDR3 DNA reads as TGCGCCAGCAGCCAAACGGACAGGGCCGCCAGCAATCAGCCCCAGCATTTT. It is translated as CASSQTDRAASNQPQHF.

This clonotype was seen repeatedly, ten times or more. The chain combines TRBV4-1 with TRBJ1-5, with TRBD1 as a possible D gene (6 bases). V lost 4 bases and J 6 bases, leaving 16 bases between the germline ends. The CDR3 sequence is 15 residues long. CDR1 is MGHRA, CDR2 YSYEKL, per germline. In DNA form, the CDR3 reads TGCGCCAGCAGCCCTATATACAGGGAACGTCAGCCCCAGCATTTT. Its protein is CASSPIYRERQPQHF.

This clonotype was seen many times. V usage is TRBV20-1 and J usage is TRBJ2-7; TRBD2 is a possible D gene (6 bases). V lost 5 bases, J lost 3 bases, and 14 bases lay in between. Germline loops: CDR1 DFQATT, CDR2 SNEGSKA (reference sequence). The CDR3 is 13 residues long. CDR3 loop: CSADGDSYYEQYF. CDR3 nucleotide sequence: TGCAGTGCTGACGGGGACTCATACTACGAGCAGTACTTC.

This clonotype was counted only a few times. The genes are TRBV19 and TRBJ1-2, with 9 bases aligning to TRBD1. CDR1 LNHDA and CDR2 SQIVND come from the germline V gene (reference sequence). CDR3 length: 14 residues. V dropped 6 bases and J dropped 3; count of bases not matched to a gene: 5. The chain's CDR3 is CASRATGGDYGYTF. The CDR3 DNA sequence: TGTGCCAGTAGGGCGACAGGGGGAGACTATGGCTACACCTTC. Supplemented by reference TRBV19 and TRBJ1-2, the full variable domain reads DGGITQSPKYLFRKEGQNVTLSCEQNLNHDAMYWYRQDPGQGLRLIYYSQIVNDFQKGDIAEGYSVSREKKESFPLTVTSAQKNPTAFYLCASRATGGDYGYTFGSGTRLTVV.

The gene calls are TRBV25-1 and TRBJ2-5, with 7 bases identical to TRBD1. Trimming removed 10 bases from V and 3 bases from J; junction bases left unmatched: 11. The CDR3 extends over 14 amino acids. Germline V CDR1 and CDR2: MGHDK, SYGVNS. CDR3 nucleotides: TGTGCCATCAGCCCCGGGACAGCAAAAGAGACCCAGTACTTC. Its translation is CAISPGTAKETQYF.

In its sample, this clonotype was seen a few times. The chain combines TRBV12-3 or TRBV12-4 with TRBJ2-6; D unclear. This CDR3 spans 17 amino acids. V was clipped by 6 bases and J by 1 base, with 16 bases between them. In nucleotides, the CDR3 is TGTGCCAGCAGATCCGGATATTCCTTTTCTGGGGCCAACGTCCTGACTTTC. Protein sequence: CASRSGYSFSGANVLTF.

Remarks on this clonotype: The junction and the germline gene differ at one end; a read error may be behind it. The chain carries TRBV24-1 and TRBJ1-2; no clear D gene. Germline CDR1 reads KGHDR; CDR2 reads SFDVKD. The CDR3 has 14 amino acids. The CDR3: CATSDYFVDYGYTF. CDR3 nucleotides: TGTGCCACCAGTGATTACTTCGTTGACTATGGATACACCTTC.

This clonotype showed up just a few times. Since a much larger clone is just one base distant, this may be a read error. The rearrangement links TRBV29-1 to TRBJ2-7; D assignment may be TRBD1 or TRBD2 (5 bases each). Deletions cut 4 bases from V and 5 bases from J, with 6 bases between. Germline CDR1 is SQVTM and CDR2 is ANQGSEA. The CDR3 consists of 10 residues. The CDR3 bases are TGCAGCGTTGGGGGGAACGAGCAGTACTTC. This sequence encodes CSVGGNEQYF.

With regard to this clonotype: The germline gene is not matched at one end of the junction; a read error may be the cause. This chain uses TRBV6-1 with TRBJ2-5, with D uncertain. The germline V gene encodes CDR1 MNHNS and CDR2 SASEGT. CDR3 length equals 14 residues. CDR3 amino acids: CASSIQVAGEAQYF. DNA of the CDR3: TGTGCCAGCAGTATTCAGGTTGCCGGAGAGGCCCAGTACTTC.

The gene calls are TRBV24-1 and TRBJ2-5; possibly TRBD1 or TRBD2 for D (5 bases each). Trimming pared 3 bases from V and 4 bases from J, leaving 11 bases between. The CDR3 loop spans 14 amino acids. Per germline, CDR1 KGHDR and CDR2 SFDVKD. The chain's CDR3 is CATSDTRDGETQYF. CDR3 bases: TGTGCCACCAGTGATACCAGGGACGGAGAGACCCAGTACTTC.

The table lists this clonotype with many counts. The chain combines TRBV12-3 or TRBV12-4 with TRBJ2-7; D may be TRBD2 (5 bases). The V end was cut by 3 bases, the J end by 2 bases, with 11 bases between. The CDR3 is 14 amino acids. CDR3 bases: TGTGCCAGCAGTTTTCGGGGAGATACCTACGAGCAGTACTTC. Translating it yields CASSFRGDTYEQYF.

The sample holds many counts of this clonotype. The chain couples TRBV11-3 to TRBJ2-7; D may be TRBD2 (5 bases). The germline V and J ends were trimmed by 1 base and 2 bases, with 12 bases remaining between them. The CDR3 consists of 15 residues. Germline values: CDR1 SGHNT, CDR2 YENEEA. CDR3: CASSLGSGNTYEQYF. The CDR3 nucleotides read TGTGCCAGCAGCTTAGGCTCGGGAAATACCTACGAGCAGTACTTC.

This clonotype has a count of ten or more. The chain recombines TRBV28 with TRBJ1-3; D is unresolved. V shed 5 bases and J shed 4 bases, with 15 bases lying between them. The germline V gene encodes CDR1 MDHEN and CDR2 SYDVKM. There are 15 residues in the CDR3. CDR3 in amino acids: CASSPEWTAGNTIYF. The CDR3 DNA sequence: TGTGCCAGCAGTCCTGAATGGACCGCGGGAAACACCATATATTTT.

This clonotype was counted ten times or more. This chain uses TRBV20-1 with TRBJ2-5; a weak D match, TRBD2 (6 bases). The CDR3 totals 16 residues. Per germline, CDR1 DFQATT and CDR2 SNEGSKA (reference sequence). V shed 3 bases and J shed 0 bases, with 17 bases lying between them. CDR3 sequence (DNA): TGCAGTGCTAGTAGGTCCGGGGGACCGTACCAAGAGACCCAGTACTTC. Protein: CSASRSGGPYQETQYF.

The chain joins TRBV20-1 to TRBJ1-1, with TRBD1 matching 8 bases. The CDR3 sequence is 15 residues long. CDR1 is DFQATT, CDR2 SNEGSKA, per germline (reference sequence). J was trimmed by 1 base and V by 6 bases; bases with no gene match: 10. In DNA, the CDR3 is TGCAGTGCCTCACCCAGGGGGCGCGGGAACACTGAAGCTTTCTTT. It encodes CSASPRGRGNTEAFF.

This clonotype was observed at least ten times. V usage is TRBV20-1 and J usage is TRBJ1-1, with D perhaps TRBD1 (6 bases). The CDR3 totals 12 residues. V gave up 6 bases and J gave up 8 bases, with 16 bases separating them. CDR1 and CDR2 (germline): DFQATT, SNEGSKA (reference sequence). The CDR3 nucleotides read TGCAGTGCAAGGACAGTTCGACTCGAAGCTTTCTTT. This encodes CSARTVRLEAFF.

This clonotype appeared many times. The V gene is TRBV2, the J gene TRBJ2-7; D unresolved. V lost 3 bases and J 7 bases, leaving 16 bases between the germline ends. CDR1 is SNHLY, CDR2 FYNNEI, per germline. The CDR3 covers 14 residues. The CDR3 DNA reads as TGTGCCAGCAGTGATTGGTTGATGTCCGGGGAGCAGTACTTC. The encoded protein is CASSDWLMSGEQYF.

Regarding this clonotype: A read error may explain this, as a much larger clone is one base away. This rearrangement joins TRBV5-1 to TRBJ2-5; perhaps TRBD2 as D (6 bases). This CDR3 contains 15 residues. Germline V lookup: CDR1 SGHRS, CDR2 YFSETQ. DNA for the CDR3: TGCGCCAGCAGCTTGGAGGGGACCCCGGGAGAGACCCTGTACTTC. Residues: CASSLEGTPGETLYF.

CDR3 sequence reads: CASSQTGGVETQYF. The CDR3 DNA is TGTGCCAGCAGTCAGACAGGGGGGGTGGAGACCCAGTACTTC. The chain recombines TRBV6-1 with TRBJ2-5; 9 bases are a match to TRBD1. The CDR3 totals 14 residues. From germline, CDR1 is MNHNS and CDR2 SASEGT. The J segment lost 5 bases and the V segment lost 5 bases, leaving 6 bases of the junction unmatched.

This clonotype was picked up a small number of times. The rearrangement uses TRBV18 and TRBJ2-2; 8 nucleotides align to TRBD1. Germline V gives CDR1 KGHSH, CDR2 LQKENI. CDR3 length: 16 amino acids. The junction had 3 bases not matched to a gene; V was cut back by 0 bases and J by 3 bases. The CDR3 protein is CASSPPNRGDTGELFF. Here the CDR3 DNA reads TGTGCCAGCTCACCACCTAACAGGGGGGACACCGGGGAGCTGTTTTTT. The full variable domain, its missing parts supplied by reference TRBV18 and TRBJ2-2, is NAGVMQNPRHLVRRRGQEARLRCSPMKGHSHVYWYRQLPEEGLKFMVYLQKENIIDESGMPKERFSAEFPKEGPSILRIQQVVRGDSAAYFCASSPPNRGDTGELFFGEGSRLTVL.

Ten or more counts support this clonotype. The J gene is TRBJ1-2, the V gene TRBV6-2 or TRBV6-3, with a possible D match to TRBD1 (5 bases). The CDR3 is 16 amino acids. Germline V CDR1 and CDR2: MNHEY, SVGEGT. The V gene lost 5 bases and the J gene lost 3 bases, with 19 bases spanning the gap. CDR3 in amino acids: CASSTPMGGLDYGYTF. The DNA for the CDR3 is TGTGCCAGCAGTACCCCTATGGGGGGTCTCGACTATGGCTACACCTTC.